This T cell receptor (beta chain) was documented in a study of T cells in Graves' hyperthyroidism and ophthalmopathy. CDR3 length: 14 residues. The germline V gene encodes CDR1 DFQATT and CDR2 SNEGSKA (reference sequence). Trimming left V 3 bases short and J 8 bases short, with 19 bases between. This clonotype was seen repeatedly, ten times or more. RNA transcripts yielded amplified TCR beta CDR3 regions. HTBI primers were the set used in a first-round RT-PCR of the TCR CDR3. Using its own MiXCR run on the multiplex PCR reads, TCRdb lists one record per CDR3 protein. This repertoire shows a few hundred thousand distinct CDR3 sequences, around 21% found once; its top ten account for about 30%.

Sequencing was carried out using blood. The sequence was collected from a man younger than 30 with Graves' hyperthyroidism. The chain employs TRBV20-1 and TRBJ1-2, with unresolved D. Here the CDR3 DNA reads TGCAGTGCTAGGGGAGACTGGGTGCAGGAAGGCTACACCTTC. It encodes CSARGDWVQEGYTF.